The 5 T cell receptor beta chains reported below all come from one sample, sequenced in a study of blood T cell repertoires in COVID-19. Sequencing was performed with immunoSEQ multiplex PCR; in TCRdb, only in-frame clones are kept and a portion is missing. Among under 200,000 clones listed, 87% were seen once. The sample consisted of PBMCs or T cells enriched from blood (not recorded which). The source of these receptors is a woman between 50 and 59 years old who had recovered from COVID-19.

The V call is TRBV5-1, the J call TRBJ1-2; TRBD1 might be the D (5 bases). CDR1 and CDR2 from the germline V gene are SGHRS and YFSETQ. V was shortened by 0 bases and J by 2 bases, with 11 bases between the two germline ends. This CDR3 has 15 residues. The CDR3 nucleotides are TGCGCCAGCAGCTTGGAGTGGGGCCCCAACTATGGCTACACCTTC. Protein: CASSLEWGPNYGYTF.

This chain connects TRBV18 to TRBJ2-5; a weak D match, TRBD1 (6 bases). CDR1 KGHSH and CDR2 LQKENI come from the germline V gene. Trimming shortened V by 4 bases and J by 1 base, and 7 bases separated the two germline ends. The CDR3 length is 13 residues. CDR3 bases: TGTGCCAGCTCACGACAGGCCCAAGAGACCCAGTACTTC. This gives the protein CASSRQAQETQYF.

The chain combines TRBV7-9 with TRBJ1-1; 7 nucleotides match TRBD1. This CDR3 has 15 residues. CDR1 SEHNR and CDR2 FQNEAQ come from the germline V gene (reference sequence). Trimming cost V 3 bases and J 0 bases; bases outside gene matches: 4. CDR3 DNA sequence: TGTGCCAGCAGCTTCGAGGGGGCTCTGAACACTGAAGCTTTCTTT. It translates to CASSFEGALNTEAFF.

The chain carries TRBV2 and TRBJ1-4, with 7 bases identical to TRBD1. Germline V gene data show CDR1 as SNHLY and CDR2 as FYNNEI. CDR3 length: 14 residues. V lost 6 bases to trimming and J lost 8 bases; unmatched junction nucleotides: 9. The chain's CDR3 is CASRPGTAKEKLFF. The CDR3, as DNA: TGTGCCAGCAGACCCGGGACAGCGAAAGAAAAACTGTTTTTT.

V usage is TRBV5-4 and J usage is TRBJ2-7; the match to TRBD1 covers 12 bases. Germline CDR1 SGHNT, CDR2 YYREEE (reference sequence). V was clipped by 0 bases and J by 4 bases; unmatched bases: 2. The CDR3 length is 15 residues. The DNA of the CDR3 is TGTGCCAGCAGCTTGGGGGGACAGGGGGCGTACGAGCAGTACTTC. Translating gives CASSLGGQGAYEQYF.